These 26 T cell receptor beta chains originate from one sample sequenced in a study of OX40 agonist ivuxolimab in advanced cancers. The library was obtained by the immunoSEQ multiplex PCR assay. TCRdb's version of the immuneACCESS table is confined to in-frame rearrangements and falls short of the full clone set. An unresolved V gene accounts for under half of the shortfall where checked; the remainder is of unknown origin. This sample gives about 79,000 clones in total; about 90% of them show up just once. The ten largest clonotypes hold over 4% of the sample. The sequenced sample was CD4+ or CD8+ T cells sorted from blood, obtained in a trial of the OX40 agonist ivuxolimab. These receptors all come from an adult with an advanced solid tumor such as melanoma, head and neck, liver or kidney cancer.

The CDR3 region is CASSRLAESYEQYF. In DNA form, the CDR3 reads TGTGCCAGCAGCCGACTAGCAGAGTCCTACGAGCAGTACTTC. V usage is TRBV2 and J usage is TRBJ2-7; 7 positions match TRBD2. There are 14 residues in the CDR3. With V trimmed by 6 bases and J by 1 base, 6 bases remained unmatched. Germline V lookup: CDR1 SNHLY, CDR2 FYNNEI.

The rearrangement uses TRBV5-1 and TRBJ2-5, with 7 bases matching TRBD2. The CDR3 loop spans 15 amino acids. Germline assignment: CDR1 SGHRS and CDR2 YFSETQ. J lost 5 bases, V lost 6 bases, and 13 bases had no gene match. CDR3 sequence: CASTVMAGAGETQYF. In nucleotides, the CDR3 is TGCGCCAGCACAGTCATGGCGGGAGCCGGGGAGACCCAGTACTTC.

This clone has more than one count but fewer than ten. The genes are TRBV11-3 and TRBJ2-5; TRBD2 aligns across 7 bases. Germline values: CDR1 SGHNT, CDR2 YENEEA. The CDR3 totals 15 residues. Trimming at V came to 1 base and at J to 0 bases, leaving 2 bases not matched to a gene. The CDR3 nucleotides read TGTGCCAGCAGCTTAGCTCTAGCGGACCAAGAGACCCAGTACTTC. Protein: CASSLALADQETQYF. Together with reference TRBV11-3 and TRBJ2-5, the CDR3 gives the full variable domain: EAGVVQSPRYKIIEKKQPVAFWCNPISGHNTLYWYLQNLGQGPELLIRYENEEAVDDSQLPKDRFSAERLKGVDSTLKIQPAELGDSAVYLCASSLALADQETQYFGPGTRLLVL.

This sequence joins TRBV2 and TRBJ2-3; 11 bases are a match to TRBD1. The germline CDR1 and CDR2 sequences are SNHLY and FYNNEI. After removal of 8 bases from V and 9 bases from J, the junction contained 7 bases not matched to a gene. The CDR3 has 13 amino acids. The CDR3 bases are TGTGCCAGCTCGGGGACAGGGGGATACACGCAGTATTTT. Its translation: CASSGTGGYTQYF.

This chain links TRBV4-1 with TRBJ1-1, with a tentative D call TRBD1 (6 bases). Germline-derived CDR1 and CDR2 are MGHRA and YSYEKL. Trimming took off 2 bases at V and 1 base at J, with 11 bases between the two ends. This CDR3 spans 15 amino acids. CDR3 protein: CASSQLRQENTEAFF. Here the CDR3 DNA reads TGCGCCAGCAGCCAACTCCGACAGGAGAACACTGAAGCTTTCTTT.

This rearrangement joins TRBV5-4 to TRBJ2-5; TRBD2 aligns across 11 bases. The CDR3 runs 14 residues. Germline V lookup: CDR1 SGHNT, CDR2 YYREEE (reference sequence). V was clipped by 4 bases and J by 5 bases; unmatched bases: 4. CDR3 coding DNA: TGTGCCAGCAGCACTAGCGGGAGTCCGGAGACCCAGTACTTC. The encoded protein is CASSTSGSPETQYF.

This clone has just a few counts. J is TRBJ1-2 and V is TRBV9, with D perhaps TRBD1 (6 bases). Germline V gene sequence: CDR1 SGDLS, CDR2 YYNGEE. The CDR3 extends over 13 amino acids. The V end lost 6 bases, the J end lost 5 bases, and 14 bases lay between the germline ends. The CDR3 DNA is TGTGCCAGCAACCGGGGGCCTAGTTATGGCTACACCTTC. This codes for CASNRGPSYGYTF.

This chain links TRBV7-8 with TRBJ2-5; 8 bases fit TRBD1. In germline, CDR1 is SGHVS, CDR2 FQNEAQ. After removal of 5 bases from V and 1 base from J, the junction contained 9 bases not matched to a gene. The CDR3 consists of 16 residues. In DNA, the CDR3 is TGTGCCAGCAGCCCAAACTCGGACAGGGCCCAAGAGACCCAGTACTTC. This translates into CASSPNSDRAQETQYF.

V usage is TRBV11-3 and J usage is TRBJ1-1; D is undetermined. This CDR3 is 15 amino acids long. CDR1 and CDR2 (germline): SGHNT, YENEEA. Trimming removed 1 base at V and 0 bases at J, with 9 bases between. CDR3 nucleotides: TGTGCCAGCAGCTTAGGAGCTCCCATGAACACTGAAGCTTTCTTT. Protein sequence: CASSLGAPMNTEAFF. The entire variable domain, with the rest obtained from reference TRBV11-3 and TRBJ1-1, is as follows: EAGVVQSPRYKIIEKKQPVAFWCNPISGHNTLYWYLQNLGQGPELLIRYENEEAVDDSQLPKDRFSAERLKGVDSTLKIQPAELGDSAVYLCASSLGAPMNTEAFFGQGTRLTVV.

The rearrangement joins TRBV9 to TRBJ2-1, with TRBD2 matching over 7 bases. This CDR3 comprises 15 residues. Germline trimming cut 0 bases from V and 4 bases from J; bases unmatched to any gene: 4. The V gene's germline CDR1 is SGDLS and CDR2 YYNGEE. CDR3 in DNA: TGTGCCAGCAGCGTAGCTAGCGGAACGTACAATGAGCAGTTCTTC. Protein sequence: CASSVASGTYNEQFF. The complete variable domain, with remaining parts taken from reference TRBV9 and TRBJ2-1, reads DSGVTQTPKHLITATGQRVTLRCSPRSGDLSVYWYQQSLDQGLQFLIQYYNGEERAKGNILERFSAQQFPDLHSELNLSSLELGDSALYFCASSVASGTYNEQFFGPGTRLTVL.

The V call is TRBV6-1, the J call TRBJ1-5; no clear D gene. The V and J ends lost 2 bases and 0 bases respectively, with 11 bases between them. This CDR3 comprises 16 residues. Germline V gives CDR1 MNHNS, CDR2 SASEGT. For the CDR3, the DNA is TGTGCCAGCAGTGAAAGGGCAGGCGCTAGCAATCAGCCCCAGCATTTT. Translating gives CASSERAGASNQPQHF.

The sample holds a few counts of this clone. CDR3 in DNA: TGCGCCAGCAGCCTGGGGACTAACACAGATACGCAGTATTTT. The encoded protein is CASSLGTNTDTQYF. The V gene is TRBV5-1, the J gene TRBJ2-3; 7 nucleotides agree with TRBD2. V was pared by 4 bases and J by 2 bases, with 4 bases of the junction left unmatched. The CDR3 is 14 amino acids. CDR1 and CDR2 (germline): SGHRS, YFSETQ.

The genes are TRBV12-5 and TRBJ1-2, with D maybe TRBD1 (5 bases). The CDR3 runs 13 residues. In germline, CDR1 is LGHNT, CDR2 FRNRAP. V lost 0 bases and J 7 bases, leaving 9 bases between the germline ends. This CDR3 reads CASGLVFGAGYTF. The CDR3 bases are TGTGCTAGTGGTTTGGTATTTGGGGCTGGCTACACCTTC.

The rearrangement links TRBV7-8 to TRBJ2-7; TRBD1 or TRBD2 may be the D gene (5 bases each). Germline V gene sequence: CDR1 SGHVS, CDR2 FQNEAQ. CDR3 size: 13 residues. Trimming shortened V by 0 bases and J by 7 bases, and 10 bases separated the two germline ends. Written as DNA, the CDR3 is TGTGCCAGCAGCTTAGCGGGGTGGGGGGAGCAGTACTTC. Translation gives CASSLAGWGEQYF. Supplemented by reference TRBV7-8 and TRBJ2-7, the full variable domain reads GAGVSQSPRYKVAKRGQDVALRCDPISGHVSLFWYQQALGQGPEFLTYFQNEAQLDKSGLPSDRFFAERPEGSVSTLKIQRTQQEDSAVYLCASSLAGWGEQYFGPGTRLTVT.

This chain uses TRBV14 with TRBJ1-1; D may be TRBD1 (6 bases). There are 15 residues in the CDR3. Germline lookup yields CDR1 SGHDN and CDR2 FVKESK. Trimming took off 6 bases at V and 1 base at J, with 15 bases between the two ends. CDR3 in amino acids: CASSQSTGRNTEAFF. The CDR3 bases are TGTGCCAGCAGTCAATCGACAGGAAGGAACACTGAAGCTTTCTTT.

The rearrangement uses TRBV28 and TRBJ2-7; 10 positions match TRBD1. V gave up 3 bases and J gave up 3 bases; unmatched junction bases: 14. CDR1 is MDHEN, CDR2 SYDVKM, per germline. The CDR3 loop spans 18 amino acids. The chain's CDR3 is CASSFFSPLTGGVYEQYF. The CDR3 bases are TGTGCCAGCAGTTTCTTCTCTCCCTTGACAGGGGGCGTCTACGAGCAGTACTTC.

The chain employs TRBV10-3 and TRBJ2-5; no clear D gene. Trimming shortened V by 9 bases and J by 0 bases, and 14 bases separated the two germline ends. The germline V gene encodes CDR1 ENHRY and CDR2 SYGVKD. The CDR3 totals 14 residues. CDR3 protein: CAIRSHRDQETQYF. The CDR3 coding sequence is TGTGCCATTAGGTCTCATCGGGACCAAGAGACCCAGTACTTC.

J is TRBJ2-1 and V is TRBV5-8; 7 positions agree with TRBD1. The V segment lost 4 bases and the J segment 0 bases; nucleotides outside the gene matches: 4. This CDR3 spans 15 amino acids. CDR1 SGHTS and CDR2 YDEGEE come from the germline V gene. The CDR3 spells CASSGGQSSYNEQFF. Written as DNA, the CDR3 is TGTGCCAGCAGCGGGGGACAGTCCTCCTACAATGAGCAGTTCTTC.

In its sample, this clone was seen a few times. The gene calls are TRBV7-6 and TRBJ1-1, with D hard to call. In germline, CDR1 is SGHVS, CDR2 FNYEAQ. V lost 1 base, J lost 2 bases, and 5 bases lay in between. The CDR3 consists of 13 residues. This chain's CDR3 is CASSLDLNTEAFF. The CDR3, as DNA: TGTGCCAGCAGCTTAGACCTAAACACTGAAGCTTTCTTT.

The CDR3 coding sequence is TGTGCCAGCAGCGCGGGACGATTCTACGAGCAGTACTTC. This codes for CASSAGRFYEQYF. The J gene is TRBJ2-7, the V gene TRBV6-5, with D possibly being TRBD2 (6 bases). The CDR3 spans 13 residues. V dropped 6 bases and J dropped 3 bases, with 12 bases sitting between them. Germline loops: CDR1 MNHEY, CDR2 SVGAGI.

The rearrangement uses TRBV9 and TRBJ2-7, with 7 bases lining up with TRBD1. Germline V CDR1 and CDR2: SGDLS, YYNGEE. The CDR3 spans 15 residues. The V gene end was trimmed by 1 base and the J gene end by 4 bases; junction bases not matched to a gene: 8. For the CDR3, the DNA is TGTGCCAGCAGCGTATCCTGGGCAGGGGGTTACGAGCAGTACTTC. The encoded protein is CASSVSWAGGYEQYF.

The CDR3 protein is CASSEDSTDTQYF. The CDR3 nucleotides are TGTGCCAGCAGCGAGGACAGCACAGATACGCAGTATTTT. The chain has TRBV6-1 and TRBJ2-3; D uncertain. From germline, CDR1 is MNHNS and CDR2 SASEGT. This CDR3 contains 13 residues. V lost 6 bases and J lost 0, with 7 bases in between.

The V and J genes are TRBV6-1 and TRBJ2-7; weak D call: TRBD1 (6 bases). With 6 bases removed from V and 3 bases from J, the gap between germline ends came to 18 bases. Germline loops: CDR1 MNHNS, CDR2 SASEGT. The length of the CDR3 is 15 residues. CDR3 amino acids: CASSYGRIGGYEQYF. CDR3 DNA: TGTGCCAGCAGCTACGGACGGATAGGGGGCTACGAGCAGTACTTC.

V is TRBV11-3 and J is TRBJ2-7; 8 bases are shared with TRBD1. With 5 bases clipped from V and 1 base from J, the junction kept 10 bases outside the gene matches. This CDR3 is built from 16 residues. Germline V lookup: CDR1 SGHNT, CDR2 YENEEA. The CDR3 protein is CASSLYPGQASYEQYF. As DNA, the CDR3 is TGTGCCAGCAGCCTATATCCGGGACAGGCTTCCTACGAGCAGTACTTC. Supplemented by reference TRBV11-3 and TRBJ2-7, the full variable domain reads EAGVVQSPRYKIIEKKQPVAFWCNPISGHNTLYWYLQNLGQGPELLIRYENEEAVDDSQLPKDRFSAERLKGVDSTLKIQPAELGDSAVYLCASSLYPGQASYEQYFGPGTRLTVT.

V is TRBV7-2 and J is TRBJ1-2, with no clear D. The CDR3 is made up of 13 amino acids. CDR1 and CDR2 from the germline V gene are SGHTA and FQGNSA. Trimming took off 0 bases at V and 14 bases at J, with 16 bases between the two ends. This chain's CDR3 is CASSLASTRTWTF. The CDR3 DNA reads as TGTGCCAGCAGCTTAGCGTCCACGAGGACGTGGACCTTC.

The CDR3 DNA sequence: TGTGCCAGTAAAGTCAGGAGTAATAACATGAACACTGAAGCTTTCTTT. As protein: CASKVRSNNMNTEAFF. This chain uses TRBV19 with TRBJ1-1; D is ambiguous. Germline values: CDR1 LNHDA, CDR2 SQIVND (reference sequence). The CDR3 totals 16 residues. The V gene lost 7 bases and the J gene lost 0 bases, with 18 bases spanning the gap.